The rows below give T cell receptor beta chains drawn from one sample of a study of shared clonotypes between healthy human individuals. Sequencing used immunoSEQ multiplex PCR; TCRdb keeps in-frame clones, though not all of them. The table includes about 1.5 million clones, 95% to 99% detected once. Sample: naive CD4+ T cells sorted from blood. These receptors came from a man aged 30 to 45 in good health. CDR3s include the opening cysteine and the closing phenylalanine or tryptophan. Each record gives: V gene, J gene, clone size, D gene, CDR3 DNA, CDR3 protein. D genes are given only for firm matches. The size field is filled for only some rows; it gives once, few, many or a size class.

v_gene: TRBV11-2; j_gene: TRBJ2-7; abundance: -; d_gene: TRBD2; CDR3nt: TGTGCCAGCACCCAGGGACTAGCGGGAGTCTACGAGCAGTACTTC; CDR3aa: CASTQGLAGVYEQYF
v_gene: TRBV11-1; j_gene: TRBJ1-3; abundance: -; d_gene: -; CDR3nt: TGTGCCAGCAGCCCTGATCTCTCTGGAAACACCATATATTTT; CDR3aa: CASSPDLSGNTIYF
v_gene: TRBV28; j_gene: TRBJ1-5; abundance: -; d_gene: -; CDR3nt: TGTGCCAGCACTAGTGCCCCGGGACTGCCCCAGCATTTT; CDR3aa: CASTSAPGLPQHF
v_gene: TRBV6-1; j_gene: TRBJ2-7; abundance: -; d_gene: TRBD2; CDR3nt: TGTGCCAGCAGAGCAGTAGGACTAGCCTACGAGCAGTACTTC; CDR3aa: CASRAVGLAYEQYF
v_gene: TRBV5-4; j_gene: TRBJ2-7; abundance: -; d_gene: -; CDR3nt: TGTGCCAGCAGTAATCTAGCCAGCTCCTACGAGCAGTACTTC; CDR3aa: CASSNLASSYEQYF
v_gene: TRBV7-4; j_gene: TRBJ2-2; abundance: -; d_gene: TRBD2; CDR3nt: TGTGCCAGCAGCTGCAAAGATCCCGGGACTAGCGCGAGGGTGGGCACCGGGGAGCTGTTTTTT; CDR3aa: CASSCKDPGTSARVGTGELFF
v_gene: TRBV9; j_gene: TRBJ2-7; abundance: -; d_gene: -; CDR3nt: TGTGCCAGCAGCGTAGAGGGGGGCCCCTACGAGCAGTACTTC; CDR3aa: CASSVEGGPYEQYF
v_gene: TRBV7-2; j_gene: TRBJ2-3; abundance: -; d_gene: -; CDR3nt: TGTGCCAGCAGCTTTCAGGCGGAGGTGACAGATACGCAGTATTTT; CDR3aa: CASSFQAEVTDTQYF
v_gene: TRBV6-5; j_gene: TRBJ1-5; abundance: -; d_gene: -; CDR3nt: -; CDR3aa: CASSPGQALWQPQHF
v_gene: TRBV28; j_gene: TRBJ1-2; abundance: once; d_gene: -; CDR3nt: TGTGCCAGCAGTTTACTGGGTAGTGGCTACACCTTC; CDR3aa: CASSLLGSGYTF
v_gene: TRBV6-1; j_gene: TRBJ2-2; abundance: -; d_gene: -; CDR3nt: TGTGCCAGCACACTAGGTCCGAACACCGGGGAGCTGTTTTTT; CDR3aa: CASTLGPNTGELFF
v_gene: TRBV5-4; j_gene: TRBJ2-2; abundance: -; d_gene: TRBD1; CDR3nt: TGTGCCAGCAGCTTGGGACAGGGGCAAACCGGGGAGCTGTTTTTT; CDR3aa: CASSLGQGQTGELFF
v_gene: TRBV2; j_gene: TRBJ2-3; abundance: -; d_gene: TRBD2; CDR3nt: TGTGCCAGCAGTGGAGGAAAGACTAGCGGGAGGATCACAGATACGCAGTATTTT; CDR3aa: CASSGGKTSGRITDTQYF
v_gene: TRBV18; j_gene: TRBJ1-5; abundance: -; d_gene: -; CDR3nt: TGTGCCAGCTCACCTAGTGGAGGCGGGCAGCCCCAGCATTTT; CDR3aa: CASSPSGGGQPQHF
v_gene: TRBV5-1; j_gene: TRBJ2-7; abundance: once; d_gene: -; CDR3nt: TGCGCCAGTCAGGGATCCTACGAGCAGTACTTC; CDR3aa: CASQGSYEQYF
v_gene: TRBV30; j_gene: TRBJ1-2; abundance: -; d_gene: -; CDR3nt: TGTGCCTGGAGTGACCCGCCCGGGGGTGGCTATGGCTACACCTTC; CDR3aa: CAWSDPPGGGYGYTF
v_gene: TRBV7-2; j_gene: TRBJ2-7; abundance: -; d_gene: -; CDR3nt: TGTGCCAGCAGCTTGGCCCGCTACGAGCAGTACTTC; CDR3aa: CASSLARYEQYF
v_gene: TRBV6-1; j_gene: TRBJ2-7; abundance: -; d_gene: TRBD2; CDR3nt: TGTGCCAGCTCCCTTGGGGCGGGAGGATTCTACGAGCAGTACTTC; CDR3aa: CASSLGAGGFYEQYF
v_gene: TRBV7-9; j_gene: TRBJ2-7; abundance: -; d_gene: TRBD2; CDR3nt: TGTGCCAGCAGCTCACTCATGGGACTAGCGGGAGTTGGCGAGCAGTACTTC; CDR3aa: CASSSLMGLAGVGEQYF